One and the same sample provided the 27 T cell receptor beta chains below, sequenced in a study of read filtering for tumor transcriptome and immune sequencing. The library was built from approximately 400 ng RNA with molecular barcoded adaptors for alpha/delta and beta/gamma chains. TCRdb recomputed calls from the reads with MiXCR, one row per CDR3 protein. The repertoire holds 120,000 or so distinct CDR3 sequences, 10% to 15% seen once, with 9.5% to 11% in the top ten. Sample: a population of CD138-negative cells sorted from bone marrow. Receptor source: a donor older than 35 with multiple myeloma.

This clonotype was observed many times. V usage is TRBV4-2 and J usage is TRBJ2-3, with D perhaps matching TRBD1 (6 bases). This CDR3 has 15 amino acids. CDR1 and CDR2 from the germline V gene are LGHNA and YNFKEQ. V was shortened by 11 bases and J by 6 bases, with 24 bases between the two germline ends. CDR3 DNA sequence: TGTGCCCGTCGACCCAAGTGGGGGCCCGTGGATACGCAGTATTTT. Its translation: CARRPKWGPVDTQYF.

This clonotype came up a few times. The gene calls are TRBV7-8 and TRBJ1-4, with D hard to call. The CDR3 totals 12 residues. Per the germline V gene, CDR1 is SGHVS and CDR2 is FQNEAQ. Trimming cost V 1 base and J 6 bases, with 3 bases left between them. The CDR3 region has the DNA TGTGCCAGCAGCTTAGTGTATGAAAAACTGTTTTTT. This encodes CASSLVYEKLFF.

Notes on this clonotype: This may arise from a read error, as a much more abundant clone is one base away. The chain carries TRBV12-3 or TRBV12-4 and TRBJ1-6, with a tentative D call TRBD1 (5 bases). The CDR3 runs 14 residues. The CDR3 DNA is TGTGCCAGCAGACAAGACAGCTATAATTCACCCCGCCACTTT. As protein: CASRQDSYNSPRHF.

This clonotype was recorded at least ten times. This CDR3 is CSASSAGTRRDEQFF. CDR3 nucleotides: TGCAGTGCTTCCTCAGCCGGGACTAGGCGGGATGAGCAGTTCTTC. The chain joins TRBV20-1 to TRBJ2-1; 8 bases agree with TRBD2. The CDR3 sequence is 15 residues long. Germline lookup yields CDR1 DFQATT and CDR2 SNEGSKA (reference sequence). V shed 5 bases, J shed 8 bases, and the junction held 14 bases outside the gene matches.

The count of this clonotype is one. CDR3 nucleotide sequence: TGTGCCTGGGGCCTCGGCGGGGGAGATGGCTACACCTTC. The encoded protein is CAWGLGGGDGYTF. The gene calls are TRBV30 and TRBJ1-2; TRBD1 might be the D (5 bases). Germline V gene sequence: CDR1 GTSNPN, CDR2 SVGIG (reference sequence). V lost 5 bases and J lost 6, with 16 bases in between. The length of the CDR3 is 13 residues.

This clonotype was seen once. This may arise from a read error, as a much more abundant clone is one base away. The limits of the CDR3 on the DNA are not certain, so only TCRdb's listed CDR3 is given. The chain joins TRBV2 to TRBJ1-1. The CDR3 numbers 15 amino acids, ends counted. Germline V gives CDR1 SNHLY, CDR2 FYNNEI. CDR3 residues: CASRPSWGGGTEASF.

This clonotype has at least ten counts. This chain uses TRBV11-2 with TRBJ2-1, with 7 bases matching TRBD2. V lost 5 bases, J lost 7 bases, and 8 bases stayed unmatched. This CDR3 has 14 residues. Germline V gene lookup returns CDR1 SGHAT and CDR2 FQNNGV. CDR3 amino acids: CASSLRVGGNEQFF. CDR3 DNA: TGTGCCAGCAGCCTGAGGGTCGGGGGGAATGAGCAGTTCTTC.

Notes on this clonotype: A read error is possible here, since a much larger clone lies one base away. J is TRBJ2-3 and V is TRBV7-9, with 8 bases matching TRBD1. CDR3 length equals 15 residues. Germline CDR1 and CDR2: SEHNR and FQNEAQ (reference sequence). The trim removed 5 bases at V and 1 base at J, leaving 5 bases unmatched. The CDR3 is CASSVRGRGTDTQYF. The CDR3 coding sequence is TGTGCCAGCAGCGTCAGGGGGCGAGGCACAGATACGCAGTATTTT.

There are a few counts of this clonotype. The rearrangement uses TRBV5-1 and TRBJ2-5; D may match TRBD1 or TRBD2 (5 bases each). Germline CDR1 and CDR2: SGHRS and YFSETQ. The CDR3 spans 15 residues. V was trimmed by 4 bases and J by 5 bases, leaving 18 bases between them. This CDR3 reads CASSTDGAEAETQYF. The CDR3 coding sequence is TGCGCCAGCAGCACCGACGGGGCAGAGGCGGAGACCCAGTACTTC.

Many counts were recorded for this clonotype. For the CDR3, the DNA is TGTGCCAGCAGCACAGACAGGTCCGGCGGGGAGCTGTTTTTT. This gives the protein CASSTDRSGGELFF. The gene calls are TRBV12-3 or TRBV12-4 and TRBJ2-2, with TRBD1 as a possible D gene (6 bases). The CDR3 is 14 residues long. V was clipped by 6 bases and J by 7 bases, with 15 bases between them.

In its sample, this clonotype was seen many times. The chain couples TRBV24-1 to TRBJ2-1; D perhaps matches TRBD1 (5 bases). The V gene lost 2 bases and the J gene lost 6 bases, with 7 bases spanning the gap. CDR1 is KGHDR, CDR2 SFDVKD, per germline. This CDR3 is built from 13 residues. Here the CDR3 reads CATSDYRSNEQFF. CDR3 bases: TGTGCCACCAGTGATTACAGGTCCAATGAGCAGTTCTTC.

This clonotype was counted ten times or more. CDR3 amino acids: CASSPRTSGLGDEQFF. CDR3 DNA: TGTGCCAGCAGCCCCCGGACTAGCGGTCTGGGGGATGAGCAGTTCTTC. This chain uses TRBV9 with TRBJ2-1; 10 nucleotides agree with TRBD2. The CDR3 contains 16 residues. Per the germline V gene, CDR1 is SGDLS and CDR2 is YYNGEE. V dropped 4 bases and J dropped 8; count of bases not matched to a gene: 12.

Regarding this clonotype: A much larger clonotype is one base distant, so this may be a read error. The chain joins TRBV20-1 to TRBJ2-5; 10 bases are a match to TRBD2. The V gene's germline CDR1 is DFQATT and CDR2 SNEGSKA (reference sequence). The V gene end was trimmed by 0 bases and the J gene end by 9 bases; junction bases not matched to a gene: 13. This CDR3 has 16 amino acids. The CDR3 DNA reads TGCAGTGCTAGAGATCCGGGACTAGCGTTGGGGGAGGCCCAGTACTTC. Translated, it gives CSARDPGLALGEAQYF.

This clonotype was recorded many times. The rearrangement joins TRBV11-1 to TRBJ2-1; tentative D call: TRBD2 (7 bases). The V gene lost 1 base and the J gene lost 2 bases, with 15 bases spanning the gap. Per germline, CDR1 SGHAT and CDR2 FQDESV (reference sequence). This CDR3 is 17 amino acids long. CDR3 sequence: CASSLGGQRETYNEQFF. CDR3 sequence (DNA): TGTGCCAGCAGCTTAGGGGGGCAGCGGGAAACCTACAATGAGCAGTTCTTC.

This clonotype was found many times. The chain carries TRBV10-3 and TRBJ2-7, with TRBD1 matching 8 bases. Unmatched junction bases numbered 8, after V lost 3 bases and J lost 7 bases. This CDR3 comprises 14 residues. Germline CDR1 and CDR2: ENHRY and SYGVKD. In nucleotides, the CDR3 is TGTGCCATCAGTGATCTAGACAGGGGCCGGGAGCAGTACTTC. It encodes CAISDLDRGREQYF.

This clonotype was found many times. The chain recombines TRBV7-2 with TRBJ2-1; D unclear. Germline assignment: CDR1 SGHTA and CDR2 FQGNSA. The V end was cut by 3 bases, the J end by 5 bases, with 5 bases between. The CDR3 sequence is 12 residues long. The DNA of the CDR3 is TGTGCCAGCAGCTTCCTGAACAATGAGCAGTTCTTC. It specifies CASSFLNNEQFF.

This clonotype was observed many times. Written as DNA, the CDR3 is TGTGCCACCAGCAGAGGTTCGGGAGTTCTCTACAATGAGCAGTTCTTC. It yields the protein CATSRGSGVLYNEQFF. The genes are TRBV15 and TRBJ2-1, with D perhaps TRBD2 (6 bases). Germline V gene lookup returns CDR1 LNHNV and CDR2 YYDKDF (reference sequence). The length of the CDR3 is 16 residues. V was trimmed by 1 base and J by 3 bases, leaving 13 bases between them.

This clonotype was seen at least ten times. CDR3: CSARDQYEQYF. As DNA, the CDR3 is TGCAGTGCTAGAGATCAGTACGAGCAGTACTTC. The rearrangement links TRBV20-1 to TRBJ2-7, with D hard to call. V gave up 0 bases and J gave up 4 bases, with 4 bases separating them. The CDR3 consists of 11 residues. Germline V gene lookup returns CDR1 DFQATT and CDR2 SNEGSKA (reference sequence).

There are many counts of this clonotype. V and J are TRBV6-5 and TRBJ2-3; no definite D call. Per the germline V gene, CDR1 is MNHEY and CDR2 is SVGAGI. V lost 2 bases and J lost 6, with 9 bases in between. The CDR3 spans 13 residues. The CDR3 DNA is TGTGCCAGCAGTTACCCGCCGTTTGATACGCAGTATTTT. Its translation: CASSYPPFDTQYF.

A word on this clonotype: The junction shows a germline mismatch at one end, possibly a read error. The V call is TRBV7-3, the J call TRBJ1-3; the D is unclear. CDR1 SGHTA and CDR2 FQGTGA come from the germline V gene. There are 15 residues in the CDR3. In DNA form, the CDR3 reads TGTGCCAGCAACTTAACCGGACTCCCTGGAAACACCATATATTTT. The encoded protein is CASNLTGLPGNTIYF.

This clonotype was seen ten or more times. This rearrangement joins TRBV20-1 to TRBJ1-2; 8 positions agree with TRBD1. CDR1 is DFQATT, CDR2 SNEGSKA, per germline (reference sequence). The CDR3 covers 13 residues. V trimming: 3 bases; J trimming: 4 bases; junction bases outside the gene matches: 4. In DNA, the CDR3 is TGCAGTGCTAGCCCCGGACAGGGCTATGGCTACACCTTC. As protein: CSASPGQGYGYTF.

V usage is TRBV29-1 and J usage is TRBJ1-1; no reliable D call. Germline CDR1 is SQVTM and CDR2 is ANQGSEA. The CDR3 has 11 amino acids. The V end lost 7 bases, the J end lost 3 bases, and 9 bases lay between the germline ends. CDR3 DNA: TGCAGCGGGAGTTGGGACACTGAAGCTTTCTTT. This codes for CSGSWDTEAFF.

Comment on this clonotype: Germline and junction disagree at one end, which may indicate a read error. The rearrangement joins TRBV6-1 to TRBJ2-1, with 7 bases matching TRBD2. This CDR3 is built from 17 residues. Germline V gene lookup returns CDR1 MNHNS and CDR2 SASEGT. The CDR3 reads CAGSEASGAGEANEQFF. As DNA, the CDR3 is TGTGCCGGCAGTGAAGCGTCAGGCGCGGGAGAGGCCAATGAGCAGTTCTTC.

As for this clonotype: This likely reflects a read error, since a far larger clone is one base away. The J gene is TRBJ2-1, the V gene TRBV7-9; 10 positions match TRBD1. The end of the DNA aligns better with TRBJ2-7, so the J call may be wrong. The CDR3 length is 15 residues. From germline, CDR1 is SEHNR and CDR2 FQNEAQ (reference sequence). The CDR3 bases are TGTGCCAGTAGTGCCACCGGGACAGGGGCGGCTGAGCAGTACTTC. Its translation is CASSATGTGAAEQYF.

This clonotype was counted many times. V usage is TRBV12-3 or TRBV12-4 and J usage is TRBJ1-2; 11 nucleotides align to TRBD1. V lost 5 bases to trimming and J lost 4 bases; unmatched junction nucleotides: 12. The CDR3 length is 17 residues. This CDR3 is CASSLAPGTGGIYGYTF. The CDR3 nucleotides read TGTGCCAGCAGTCTGGCTCCCGGGACAGGGGGGATCTATGGCTACACCTTC.

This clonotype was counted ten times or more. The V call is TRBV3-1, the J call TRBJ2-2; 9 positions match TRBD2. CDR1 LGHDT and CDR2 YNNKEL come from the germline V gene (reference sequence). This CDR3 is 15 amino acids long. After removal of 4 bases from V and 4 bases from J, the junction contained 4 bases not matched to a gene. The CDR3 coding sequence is TGTGCCAGCAGCCGGGCTAGCGGGGCCACCGGGGAGCTGTTTTTT. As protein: CASSRASGATGELFF. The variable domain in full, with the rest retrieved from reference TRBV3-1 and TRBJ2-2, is DTAVSQTPKYLVTQMGNDKSIKCEQNLGHDTMYWYKQDSKKFLKIMFSYNNKELIINETVPNRFSPKSPDKAHLNLHINSLELGDSAVYFCASSRASGATGELFFGEGSRLTVL.

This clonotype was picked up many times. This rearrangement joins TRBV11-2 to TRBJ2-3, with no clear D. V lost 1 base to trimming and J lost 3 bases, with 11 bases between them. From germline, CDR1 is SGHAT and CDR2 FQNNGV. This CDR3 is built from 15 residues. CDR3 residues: CASSLARLRTDTQYF. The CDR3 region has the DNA TGTGCCAGCAGCTTAGCTCGTCTGAGGACAGATACGCAGTATTTT.